This T cell receptor (beta chain) originates from a study of T cell changes during pregnancy in multiple sclerosis (dated by TCRdb to about 2019). Concerning the study at large: The study looked at changes in the T cell repertoire across pregnancy in women with multiple sclerosis.

From cysteine to phenylalanine, the CDR3 is 13 amino acids long. Of the read, only the CDR3 DNA is kept; its 39 bases are in frame from base 1. CDR1 and CDR2 were assigned from the germline V gene as LGHNT and FRNRAP. For this chain, trimming is 5 bases at the V end and 4 bases at the J end, and the number of junction bases without a gene match is 2. To prepare the library, the immunoSEQ multiplex PCR assay was applied. TCRdb provides this immuneACCESS table in a form limited to in-frame rearrangements. Some clones are lacking; in checked studies, under half of them reflect an unresolved V gene, and why the rest are absent is not known. For this sample there are approximately 12,000 clones; more than 85% appear just once. The biggest ten clones account for around 15% of the sample. About this clone itself: Its cognate antigen has yet to be identified. The sample holds no much larger clone one base away, and base qualities are not on file.

The sequences come from CD8+ T cells from peripheral blood mononuclear cells, collected in the second trimester of pregnancy. The rearranged chain carries TRBV12-5 and TRBJ1-2, with 9 central nucleotides matching TRBD1. The receptor comes from a female donor in good health, enrolled as a control in a pregnancy study. The DNA sequence is TGTGCTAGTGGTACAGGGGGCTTCTATGGCTACACCTTC. This codes for CASGTGGFYGYTF. Supplemented by the reference TRBV12-5 and TRBJ1-2 proteins around the CDR3, the complete variable domain is DARVTQTPRHKVTEMGQEVTMRCQPILGHNTVFWYRQTMMQGLELLAYFRNRAPLDDSGMPKDRFSAEMPDATLATLKIQPSEPRDSAVYFCASGTGGFYGYTFGSGTRLTVV.